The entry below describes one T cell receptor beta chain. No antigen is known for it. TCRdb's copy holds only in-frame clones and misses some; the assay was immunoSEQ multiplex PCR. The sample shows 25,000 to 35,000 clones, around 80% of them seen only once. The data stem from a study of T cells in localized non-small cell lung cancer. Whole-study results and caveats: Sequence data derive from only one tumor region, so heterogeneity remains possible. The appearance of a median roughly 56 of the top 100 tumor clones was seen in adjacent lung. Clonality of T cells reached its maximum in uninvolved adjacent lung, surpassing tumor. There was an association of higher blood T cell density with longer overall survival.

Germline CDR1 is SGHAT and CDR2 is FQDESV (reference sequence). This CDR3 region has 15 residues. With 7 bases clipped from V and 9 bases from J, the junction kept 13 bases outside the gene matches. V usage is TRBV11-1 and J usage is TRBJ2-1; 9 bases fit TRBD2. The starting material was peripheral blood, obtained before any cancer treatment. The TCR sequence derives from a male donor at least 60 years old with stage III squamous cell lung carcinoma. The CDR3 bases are TGTGCCAGCAACCTAGCGGGCGGGGGGGCAACTGAGCAGTTCTTC. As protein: CASNLAGGGATEQFF. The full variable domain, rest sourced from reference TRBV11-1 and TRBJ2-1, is EAEVAQSPRYKITEKSQAVAFWCDPISGHATLYWYRQILGQGPELLVQFQDESVVDDSQLPKDRFSAERLKGVDSTLKIQPAELGDSAMYLCASNLAGGGATEQFFGPGTRLTVL.